This T cell receptor (beta chain) was observed in a study of beta chain features in type 1 diabetes. General study results and limits: cDNA-based sequencing might over-represent cells highly expressing TCR.

Sorted populations all had greater than 98% purity. This clone has more than one count but fewer than ten. Its antigen is unidentified. Other nucleotide sequences from this sample produce the same CDR3. Of the isolated RNA, all was reverse transcribed, and so the sequenced material was expressed TCRB transcripts. It was found that naive, central memory and regulatory T cell samples averaged around 3.8 million reads. Here immunoSEQ multiplex PCR was the method, and the copy in TCRdb shows in-frame clones only, minus some. The sample consists of 900,000 or so clones, 17% of them appearing once. Germline loops: CDR1 LNHNV, CDR2 YYDKDF (reference sequence). This CDR3 is 14 amino acids long. The V end lost 0 bases, the J end lost 1 base, and 7 bases lay between the germline ends.

The receptor was derived from a woman under 30 in good health. The sample comprised naive CD4+ T cells from blood. V usage is TRBV15 and J usage is TRBJ2-7, with a weak D call TRBD2 (5 bases). CDR3 protein: CATSRDPGSYEQYF. As DNA, the CDR3 is TGTGCCACCAGCAGAGATCCGGGGTCCTACGAGCAGTACTTC.